The 27 T cell receptor beta chains below all came from one sample that was sequenced in a study of T cell responses to AZD1222 COVID-19 vaccine. Assay: immunoSEQ multiplex PCR; the TCRdb copy retains only in-frame clones and omits some. The sample has some 140,000 clones, roughly nine tenths seen once; the top ten hold roughly a tenth. Here the sequenced sample was peripheral blood, taken 28 days after the second AZD1222 dose. These receptors originate from an adult who received the AZD1222 COVID-19 vaccine.

The V call is TRBV21-1, the J call TRBJ2-3; TRBD1 is the table's D call, not checked against the DNA. TRBV21-1 is annotated as a pseudogene. CDR3 length equals 16 residues. CDR3 amino acids: CASSKKTGVRTDTQYF. CDR3 coding DNA: TGTGCCAGCAGCAAAAAAACAGGGGTGAGAACAGATACGCAGTATTTT.

This chain connects TRBV3-1 (or the pseudogene TRBV3-2) to TRBJ1-2; tentative D call: TRBD1 (5 bases). The germline V and J ends were trimmed by 0 bases and 4 bases, with 15 bases remaining between them. CDR1 is LGHDT and CDR2 is YNNKEL in the germline V gene (reference sequence). The CDR3 has 16 amino acids. In DNA form, the CDR3 reads TGTGCCAGCAGCCAAGATCCTAGCGGGACGGTCTATGGCTACACCTTC. The encoded protein is CASSQDPSGTVYGYTF.

The chain recombines TRBV6-5 with TRBJ1-4; 7 bases fit TRBD1. CDR3 length: 14 residues. V shed 6 bases, J shed 4 bases, and the junction held 5 bases outside the gene matches. CDR1 is MNHEY, CDR2 SVGAGI, per germline. CDR3: CASSRTGFNEKLFF. CDR3 sequence (DNA): TGTGCCAGCAGCCGGACAGGATTTAATGAAAAACTGTTTTTT.

This chain links TRBV4-1 with TRBJ2-2; D is ambiguous. The V end was cut by 0 bases, the J end by 6 bases, with 11 bases between. Germline V lookup: CDR1 MGHRA, CDR2 YSYEKL. The CDR3 is 15 amino acids. The chain's CDR3 is CASSQDVSWAGELFF. Here the CDR3 DNA reads TGCGCCAGCAGCCAAGATGTGAGTTGGGCCGGGGAGCTGTTTTTT.

The chain joins TRBV11-2 to TRBJ1-6, with 10 nucleotides matching TRBD1. The V segment lost 5 bases and the J segment 4 bases; nucleotides outside the gene matches: 8. The germline V gene encodes CDR1 SGHAT and CDR2 FQNNGV. The CDR3 contains 17 residues. The CDR3 DNA reads as TGTGCCAGCAGCCGTCATGGGACAGGGGAATATAATTCACCCCTCCACTTT. It specifies CASSRHGTGEYNSPLHF. Full variable domain (missing parts from reference TRBV11-2 and TRBJ1-6): EAGVAQSPRYKIIEKRQSVAFWCNPISGHATLYWYQQILGQGPKLLIQFQNNGVVDDSQLPKDRFSAERLKGVDSTLKIQPAKLEDSAVYLCASSRHGTGEYNSPLHFGNGTRLTVT.

The CDR3 loop is CAWSVGGGDNSPLHF. The CDR3 region has the DNA TGTGCCTGGAGTGTCGGAGGGGGCGATAATTCACCCCTCCACTTT. The chain uses TRBV30 and TRBJ1-6, with 7 bases matching TRBD1. The V gene's germline CDR1 is GTSNPN and CDR2 SVGIG (reference sequence). The CDR3 is 15 residues long. The junction had 4 bases not matched to a gene; V was cut back by 0 bases and J by 5 bases. Combining the CDR3 with reference TRBV30 and TRBJ1-6 gives the whole variable domain SQTIHQWPATLVQPVGSPLSLECTVEGTSNPNLYWYRQAAGRGLQLLFYSVGIGQISSEVPQNLSASRPQDRQFILSSKKLLLSDSGFYLCAWSVGGGDNSPLHFGNGTRLTVT.

The gene calls are TRBV29-1 and TRBJ2-4, with D uncertain. The length of the CDR3 is 13 residues. CDR1 and CDR2 from the germline V gene are SQVTM and ANQGSEA. V was trimmed by 6 bases and J by 0 bases, leaving 9 bases between them. The CDR3 DNA is TGCAGCGTCAGGCTTCTAGCCAAAAACATTCAGTACTTC. As protein: CSVRLLAKNIQYF. The whole variable domain, remainder taken from reference TRBV29-1 and TRBJ2-4, is SAVISQKPSRDICQRGTSLTIQCQVDSQVTMMFWYRQQPGQSLTLIATANQGSEATYESGFVIDKFPISRPNLTFSTLTVSNMSPEDSSIYLCSVRLLAKNIQYFGAGTRLSVL.

In nucleotides, the CDR3 is TGTGCCATCAGTGGTGGGCCAGCCAACTACGAGCAGTACTTC. It translates to CAISGGPANYEQYF. The chain uses TRBV10-3 and TRBJ2-7; D unresolved. The CDR3 runs 14 residues. From germline, CDR1 is ENHRY and CDR2 SYGVKD. V lost 4 bases, J lost 3 bases, and 13 bases lay in between.

The chain's CDR3 is CASSATPLTPQHF. CDR3 nucleotide sequence: TGTGCCAGCAGTGCCACCCCCCTCACGCCCCAGCATTTT. The rearrangement uses TRBV6-4 and TRBJ1-5, with no clear D. Germline CDR1 is MRHNA and CDR2 is SNTAGT. This CDR3 spans 13 amino acids. The V gene lost 4 bases and the J gene lost 9 bases, with 13 bases spanning the gap.

The CDR3 nucleotides read TGTGCCAGCAGTGGAGCGGGAGCGGGATACATTCAGTACTTC. Translating it yields CASSGAGAGYIQYF. The chain combines TRBV25-1 with TRBJ2-4, with 8 bases fitting TRBD2. V was pared by 4 bases and J by 8 bases, with 7 bases of the junction left unmatched. Germline CDR1 is MGHDK and CDR2 is SYGVNS. This CDR3 comprises 14 residues.

The CDR3 bases are TGTGCCAGCAGCTTAGCGCTGAGAGCTGGAAACACCATATATTTT. It is translated as CASSLALRAGNTIYF. The rearrangement uses TRBV7-6 and TRBJ1-3; D not certain. Deletions cut 0 bases from V and 2 bases from J, with 8 bases between. The CDR3 spans 15 residues. Germline V gene sequence: CDR1 SGHVS, CDR2 FNYEAQ.

The chain joins TRBV10-3 to TRBJ2-7, with 10 bases fitting TRBD1. The CDR3 has 14 amino acids. Germline loops: CDR1 ENHRY, CDR2 SYGVKD. V trimming: 6 bases; J trimming: 4 bases; junction bases outside the gene matches: 6. This CDR3 is CAIRAGTGVYEQYF. Here the CDR3 DNA reads TGTGCCATCAGAGCCGGGACAGGGGTTTACGAGCAGTACTTC.

J is TRBJ1-4 and V is TRBV11-1; possibly TRBD1 for D (5 bases). Germline lookup yields CDR1 SGHAT and CDR2 FQDESV (reference sequence). Trimming pared 5 bases from V and 4 bases from J, leaving 11 bases between. CDR3 length: 14 amino acids. CDR3 coding DNA: TGTGCCAGCAGCCCGGGGACGGATAATGAAAAACTGTTTTTT. Amino acid sequence: CASSPGTDNEKLFF.

The DNA of the CDR3 is TGTGCCAGCAGCTTGTACAGGGCCCCTGAAGCTTTCTTT. The encoded protein is CASSLYRAPEAFF. The gene calls are TRBV5-6 and TRBJ1-1, with D perhaps TRBD1 (6 bases). Deletions cut 1 base from V and 6 bases from J, with 10 bases between. Germline values: CDR1 SGHDT, CDR2 YYEEEE. The CDR3 sequence is 13 residues long.

This sequence joins TRBV7-2 and TRBJ1-3; no definite D call. Per germline, CDR1 SGHTA and CDR2 FQGNSA. There are 17 residues in the CDR3. V was trimmed by 3 bases and J by 0 bases, leaving 15 bases between them. The CDR3 sequence: CASSFPLTGVSGNTIYF. For the CDR3, the DNA is TGTGCCAGCAGCTTTCCCCTCACTGGAGTCTCTGGAAACACCATATATTTT.

The chain employs TRBV29-1 and TRBJ2-5; D is perhaps TRBD1 or TRBD2 (5 bases each). V was clipped by 7 bases and J by 5 bases, with 11 bases between them. The CDR3 has 11 residues. Germline V lookup: CDR1 SQVTM, CDR2 ANQGSEA. CDR3: CSAWGGETQYF. The CDR3 region has the DNA TGCAGCGCCTGGGGCGGGGAGACCCAGTACTTC.

The J gene is TRBJ1-3, the V gene TRBV20-1; TRBD1 matches at 9 bases. The germline CDR1 and CDR2 sequences are DFQATT and SNEGSKA (reference sequence). V was pared by 3 bases and J by 2 bases, with 2 bases of the junction left unmatched. CDR3 length equals 14 residues. CDR3 DNA sequence: TGCAGTGCTAGTGGGACAGGGCCTGGAAACACCATATATTTT. It codes for CSASGTGPGNTIYF.

The rearrangement uses TRBV28 and TRBJ1-4; D is unclear. Germline V gene data show CDR1 as MDHEN and CDR2 as SYDVKM. V dropped 6 bases and J dropped 6 bases, with 14 bases sitting between them. This CDR3 region has 14 residues. The CDR3 is CASSYPSGHEKLFF. The CDR3 DNA sequence: TGTGCCAGCAGCTACCCCAGCGGGCATGAAAAACTGTTTTTT.

The chain uses TRBV6-5 and TRBJ1-4; D is undetermined. V was trimmed by 4 bases and J by 8 bases, leaving 17 bases between them. There are 15 residues in the CDR3. From germline, CDR1 is MNHEY and CDR2 SVGAGI. CDR3 region: CASSLAGSSGEKLFF. The CDR3 DNA reads TGTGCCAGCAGTTTGGCGGGATCTTCGGGAGAAAAACTGTTTTTT.

CDR3: CASNWYSNQPQHF. As DNA, the CDR3 is TGTGCCAGCAACTGGTATAGCAATCAGCCCCAGCATTTT. The chain uses TRBV2 and TRBJ1-5; D is unclear. Germline V gives CDR1 SNHLY, CDR2 FYNNEI. V was clipped by 7 bases and J by 0 bases, with 7 bases between them. This CDR3 comprises 13 residues.

The chain combines TRBV6-5 with TRBJ1-2, with D tentatively TRBD1 (6 bases). The germline V gene encodes CDR1 MNHEY and CDR2 SVGAGI. V lost 1 base and J lost 3, with 12 bases in between. The CDR3 runs to 15 residues. In DNA form, the CDR3 reads TGTGCCAGCAGTTACTGGGGGGCCGGGGACTATGGCTACACCTTC. Its translation: CASSYWGAGDYGYTF.

This clone occurred a few times. V usage is TRBV6-2 or TRBV6-3 and J usage is TRBJ1-1; TRBD1 is a possible D gene (5 bases). CDR1 is MNHEY, CDR2 SVGEGT, per germline. The CDR3 consists of 15 residues. V was pared by 6 bases and J by 11 bases, with 25 bases between. CDR3 sequence (DNA): TGTGCCAGCAGCACCCGGTTGGGAGGGGAATTGTTGGCTTTCTTT. Its translation is CASSTRLGGELLAFF.

This clone was observed once. The V and J genes are TRBV5-1 and TRBJ1-2; TRBD1 is a possible D gene (6 bases). CDR3 size: 13 residues. Germline V gives CDR1 SGHRS, CDR2 YFSETQ. Trimming removed 2 bases at V and 3 bases at J, with 8 bases between. This CDR3 reads CASSLEGDYGYTF. The CDR3 region has the DNA TGCGCCAGCAGCTTAGAGGGGGACTATGGCTACACCTTC.

The CDR3 protein is CASTGGALVGELFF. CDR3 bases: TGTGCCAGCACCGGGGGGGCCCTGGTCGGGGAGCTGTTTTTT. The J gene is TRBJ2-2, the V gene TRBV9; TRBD2 agrees at 8 bases. The germline V gene has CDR1 SGDLS and CDR2 YYNGEE. V dropped 6 bases and J dropped 7; count of bases not matched to a gene: 8. CDR3 size: 14 residues.

The chain couples TRBV24-1 to TRBJ2-5, with D perhaps being TRBD1 or TRBD2 (5 bases each). Germline values: CDR1 KGHDR, CDR2 SFDVKD. Trimming stripped 4 bases from V and 1 base from J, with 12 bases between. CDR3 length: 15 residues. The CDR3 bases are TGTGCCACCAGTGAGGGACGGAGAGCCCAAGAGACCCAGTACTTC. Protein: CATSEGRRAQETQYF.

This chain joins TRBV4-2 and TRBJ1-3; TRBD1 is a possible D gene (6 bases). The CDR3 extends over 17 amino acids. Germline CDR1 LGHNA, CDR2 YNFKEQ. V gave up 3 bases and J gave up 1 base, with 16 bases separating them. Here the CDR3 DNA reads TGTGCCAGCAGCCATCCCCTGGGGGGGCCTTCTGGAAACACCATATATTTT. Protein: CASSHPLGGPSGNTIYF.

The genes are TRBV7-8 and TRBJ1-6; D gene unclear. CDR3 length equals 17 residues. Germline CDR1 is SGHVS and CDR2 is FQNEAQ. The V end lost 1 base, the J end lost 5 bases, and 15 bases lay between the germline ends. The DNA of the CDR3 is TGTGCCAGCAGCTTAGAGGGCCCAACCGTCAATAATTCACCCCTCCACTTT. Translating gives CASSLEGPTVNNSPLHF. The full variable domain, its missing parts supplied by reference TRBV7-8 and TRBJ1-6, is GAGVSQSPRYKVAKRGQDVALRCDPISGHVSLFWYQQALGQGPEFLTYFQNEAQLDKSGLPSDRFFAERPEGSVSTLKIQRTQQEDSAVYLCASSLEGPTVNNSPLHFGNGTRLTVT.